This TCR beta chain stems from a study of cytomegalovirus exposure and HLA in healthy donors. J was trimmed by 3 bases and V by 3 bases; bases with no gene match: 2. This CDR3 is built from 14 residues. Germline CDR1 SGHAT, CDR2 FQNNGV. 13 Jbeta primers and 60 Vbeta primers were used for the PCR. Sequencing was performed with immunoSEQ multiplex PCR; in TCRdb, only in-frame clones are kept and a portion is missing. The sample contains approximately 200,000 clones, 70% to 80% of which appear only once. The study's findings and limits: The study flagged about 160 TCR beta chains as cytomegalovirus-associated. Researchers reported in a later analysis that a missense DCLRE1C variant was tied to TCR beta V- and J-gene trimming.

This clone was picked up one time. Its antigen remains unknown. The clonotype was recovered from a man in his thirties or forties in good health and CMV-seronegative. The sequenced sample was PBMCs. The V and J genes are TRBV11-2 and TRBJ1-1; TRBD1 aligns across 9 bases. The CDR3, as DNA: TGTGCCAGCAGCTTGACAGGGGGGTACACTGAAGCTTTCTTT. It translates to CASSLTGGYTEAFF.